This T cell receptor beta chain was recovered during a study of blood T cells in healthy people across ages. Healthy Caucasian individuals from Russia aged roughly 6 to 95 were enrolled as donors. Study-wide points: Per million T cells, TCR beta diversity dropped roughly linearly as age increased.

In this sample, this clonotype turned up a few times. The antigen remains undetermined. A J-beta primer mix and a sample-barcoded 5' primer were used in a second PCR of about 6 to 12 cycles. TCRdb re-called the 5' RACE reads through MiXCR, storing one row per CDR3 protein. The table shows about 930,000 distinct CDR3 sequences, with roughly 28% occurring only once. Germline loops: CDR1 MDHEN, CDR2 SYDVKM. V gave up 0 bases and J gave up 3 bases; unmatched junction bases: 6. The CDR3 length is 16 residues. These sequences were also reported in another study, on T cells of mothers and their children. As that report states: When the second PCR was run, its M1S primer added sample barcodes and 2-4 random nucleotides. Reads obtained per mother exceeded 10 million TCR beta CDR3 reads, with a few million obtained per child.

The material sequenced was blood. The chain has TRBV28 and TRBJ2-7, with 9 nucleotides matching TRBD1. The TCR comes from a woman aged 40-49 years in good health. The CDR3 is CASSLWSRTGVYEQYF. The DNA for the CDR3 is TGTGCCAGCAGTTTATGGTCCCGGACAGGGGTCTACGAGCAGTACTTC.